The text below deals with one T cell receptor beta chain. Antigen unknown. The whole isolated RNA underwent reverse transcription, so sequencing captured expressed TCRB transcripts. The assay was immunoSEQ multiplex PCR, and TCRdb's table has in-frame clones only and misses some. Of about 410,000 clones in the sample, around 14% were seen once. Purities over 98% were achieved in all sorted populations. The CDR3 loop spans 14 amino acids. With V trimmed by 1 base and J by 9 bases, 6 bases remained unmatched. The germline gives CDR1 SGHRS, CDR2 YFSETQ. The sample originates from a study of beta chain features in type 1 diabetes. Study observations and caveats: At VDJ recombination sites, type 1 diabetes patients had fewer insertions and more deleted nucleotides. Sequencing used cDNA, and cells with high TCR expression could therefore be over-represented. For Type 1 diabetes patients, all four CD4+ subsets carried TCRB CDR3s that were moderately but significantly shorter.

Sequencing used naive CD4+ T cells from blood. The sequence was obtained from a man aged 30 to 39 in good health. The chain recombines TRBV5-1 with TRBJ2-1; 8 bases align to TRBD1. For the CDR3, the DNA is TGCGCCAGCAGCTTGCCGACAGGGGCCGGTGAGCAGTTCTTC. Protein sequence: CASSLPTGAGEQFF.